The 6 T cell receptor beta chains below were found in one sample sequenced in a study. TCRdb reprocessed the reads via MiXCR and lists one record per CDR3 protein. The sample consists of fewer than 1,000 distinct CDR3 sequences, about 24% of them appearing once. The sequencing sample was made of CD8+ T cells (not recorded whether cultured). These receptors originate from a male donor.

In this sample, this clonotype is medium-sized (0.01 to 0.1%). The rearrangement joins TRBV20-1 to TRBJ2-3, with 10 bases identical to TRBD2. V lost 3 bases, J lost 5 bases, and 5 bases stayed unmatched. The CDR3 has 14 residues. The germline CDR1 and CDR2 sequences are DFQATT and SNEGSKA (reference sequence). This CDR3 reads CSARAAGGQDTQYF. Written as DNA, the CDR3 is TGCAGTGCTAGGGCAGCGGGGGGGCAAGATACGCAGTATTTT.

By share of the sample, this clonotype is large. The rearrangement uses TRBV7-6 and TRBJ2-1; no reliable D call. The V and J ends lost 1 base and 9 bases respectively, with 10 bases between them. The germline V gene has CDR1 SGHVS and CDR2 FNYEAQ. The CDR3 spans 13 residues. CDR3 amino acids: CASSLGQLGEQFF. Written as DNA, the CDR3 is TGTGCCAGCAGCTTAGGGCAGCTCGGTGAGCAGTTCTTC.

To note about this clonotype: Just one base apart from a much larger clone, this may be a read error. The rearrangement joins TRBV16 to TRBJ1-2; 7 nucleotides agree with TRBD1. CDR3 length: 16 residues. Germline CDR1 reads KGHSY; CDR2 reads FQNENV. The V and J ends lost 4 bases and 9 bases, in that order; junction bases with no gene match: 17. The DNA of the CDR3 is TGTGCCAGCAGCCCGAATCGACAGGGACATGGACATTGCTACACCTTC. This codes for CASSPNRQGHGHCYTF.

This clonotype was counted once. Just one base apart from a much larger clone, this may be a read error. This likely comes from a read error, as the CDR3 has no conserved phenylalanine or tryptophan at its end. The chain's CDR3 is CASSWGGDNEQFL. The CDR3 region has the DNA TGTGCCAGCAGTTGGGGGGGTGACAATGAGCAGTTCCTC. V usage is TRBV14 and J usage is TRBJ2-1; 7 bases align to TRBD2. V dropped 6 bases and J dropped 5; count of bases not matched to a gene: 4. This CDR3 contains 13 residues. The germline gives CDR1 SGHDN, CDR2 FVKESK.

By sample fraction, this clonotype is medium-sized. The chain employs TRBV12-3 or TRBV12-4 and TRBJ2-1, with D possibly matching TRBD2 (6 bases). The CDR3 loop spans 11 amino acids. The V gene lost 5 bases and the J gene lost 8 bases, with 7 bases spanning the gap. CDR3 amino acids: CASSPGDEQFF. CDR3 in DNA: TGTGCCAGCAGTCCGGGGGATGAGCAGTTCTTC.

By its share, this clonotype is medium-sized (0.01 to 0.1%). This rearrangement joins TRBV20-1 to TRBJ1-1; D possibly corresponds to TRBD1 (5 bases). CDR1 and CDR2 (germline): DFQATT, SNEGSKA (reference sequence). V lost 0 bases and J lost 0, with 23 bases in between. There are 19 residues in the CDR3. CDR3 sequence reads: CSARDRNHGARVLNTEAFF. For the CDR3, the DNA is TGCAGTGCTAGAGACCGCAACCATGGGGCCAGGGTTTTGAACACTGAAGCTTTCTTT.